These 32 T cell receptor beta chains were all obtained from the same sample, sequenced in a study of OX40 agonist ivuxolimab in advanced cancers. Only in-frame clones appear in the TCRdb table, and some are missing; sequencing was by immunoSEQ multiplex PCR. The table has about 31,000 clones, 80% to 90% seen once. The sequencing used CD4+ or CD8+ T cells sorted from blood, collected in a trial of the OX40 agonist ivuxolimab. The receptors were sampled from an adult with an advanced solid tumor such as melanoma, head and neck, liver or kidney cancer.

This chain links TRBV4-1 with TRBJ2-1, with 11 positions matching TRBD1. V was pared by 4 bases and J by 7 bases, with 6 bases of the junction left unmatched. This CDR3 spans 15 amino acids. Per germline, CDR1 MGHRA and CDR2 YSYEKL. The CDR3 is CASSPGQGAWNEQFF. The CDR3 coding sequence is TGCGCCAGCAGCCCTGGACAGGGGGCTTGGAATGAGCAGTTCTTC.

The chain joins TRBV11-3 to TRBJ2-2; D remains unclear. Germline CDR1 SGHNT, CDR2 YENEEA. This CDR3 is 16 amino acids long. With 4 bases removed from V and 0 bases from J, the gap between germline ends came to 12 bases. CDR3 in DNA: TGTGCCAGCAGCTCGCTCGTCCAGTCGAACACCGGGGAGCTGTTTTTT. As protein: CASSSLVQSNTGELFF.

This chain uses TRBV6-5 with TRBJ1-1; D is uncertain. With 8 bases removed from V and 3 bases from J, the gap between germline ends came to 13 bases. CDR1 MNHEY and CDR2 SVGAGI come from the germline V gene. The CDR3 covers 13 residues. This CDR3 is CASFRGSDTEAFF. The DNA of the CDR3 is TGTGCCAGCTTTCGGGGATCGGACACTGAAGCTTTCTTT.

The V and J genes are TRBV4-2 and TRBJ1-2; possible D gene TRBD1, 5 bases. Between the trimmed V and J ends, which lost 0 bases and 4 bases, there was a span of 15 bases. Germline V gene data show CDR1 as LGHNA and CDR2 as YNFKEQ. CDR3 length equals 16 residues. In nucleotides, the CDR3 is TGTGCCAGCAGCCAAGAGGCCGGACAACTTTTCTATGGCTACACCTTC. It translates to CASSQEAGQLFYGYTF.

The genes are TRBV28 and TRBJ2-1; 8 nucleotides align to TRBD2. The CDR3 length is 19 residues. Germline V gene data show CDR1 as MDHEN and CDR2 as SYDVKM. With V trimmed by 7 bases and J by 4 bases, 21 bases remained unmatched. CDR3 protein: CASTTLISSGRALYNEQFF. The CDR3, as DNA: TGTGCCAGCACCACTTTGATTTCCTCCGGGAGGGCCCTGTACAATGAGCAGTTCTTC.

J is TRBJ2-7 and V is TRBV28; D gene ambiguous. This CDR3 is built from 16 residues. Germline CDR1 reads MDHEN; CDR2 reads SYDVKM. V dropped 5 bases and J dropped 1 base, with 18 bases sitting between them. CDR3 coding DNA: TGTGCCAGCAGTGCCAAGGCTTGGGCCCTTTCCTACGAGCAGTACTTC. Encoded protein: CASSAKAWALSYEQYF.

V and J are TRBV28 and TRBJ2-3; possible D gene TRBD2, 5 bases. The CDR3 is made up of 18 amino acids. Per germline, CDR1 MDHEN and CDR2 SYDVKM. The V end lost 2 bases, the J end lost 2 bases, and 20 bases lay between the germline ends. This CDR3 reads CASSLTLVHNRDTDTQYF. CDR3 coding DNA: TGTGCCAGCAGTTTAACTTTGGTCCACAACCGGGACACAGATACGCAGTATTTT. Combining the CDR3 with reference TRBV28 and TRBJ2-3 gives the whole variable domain DVKVTQSSRYLVKRTGEKVFLECVQDMDHENMFWYRQDPGLGLRLIYFSYDVKMKEKGDIPEGYSVSREKKERFSLILESASTNQTSMYLCASSLTLVHNRDTDTQYFGPGTRLTVL.

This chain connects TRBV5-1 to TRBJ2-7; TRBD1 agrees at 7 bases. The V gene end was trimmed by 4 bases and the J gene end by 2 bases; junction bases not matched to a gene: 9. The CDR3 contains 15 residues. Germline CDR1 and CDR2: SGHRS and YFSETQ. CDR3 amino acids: CASSPLDRSPYEQYF. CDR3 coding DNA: TGCGCCAGCAGCCCGCTGGACAGGTCCCCCTACGAGCAGTACTTC. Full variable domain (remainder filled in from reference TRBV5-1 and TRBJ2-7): KAGVTQTPRYLIKTRGQQVTLSCSPISGHRSVSWYQQTPGQGLQFLFEYFSETQRNKGNFPGRFSGRQFSNSRSEMNVSTLELGDSALYLCASSPLDRSPYEQYFGPGTRLTVT.

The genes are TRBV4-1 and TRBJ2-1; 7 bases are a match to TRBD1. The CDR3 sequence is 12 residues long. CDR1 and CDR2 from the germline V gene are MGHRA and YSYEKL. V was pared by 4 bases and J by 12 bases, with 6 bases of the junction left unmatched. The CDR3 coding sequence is TGCGCCAGCAGCCCCAACAGGGGTGCGCAGTTCTTC. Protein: CASSPNRGAQFF.

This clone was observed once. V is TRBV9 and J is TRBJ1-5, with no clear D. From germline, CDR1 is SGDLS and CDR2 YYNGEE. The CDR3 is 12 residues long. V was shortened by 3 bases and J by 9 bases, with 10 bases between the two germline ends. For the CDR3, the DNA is TGTGCCAGCAGCGGAATCACGGGGCCCCAGCATTTT. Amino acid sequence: CASSGITGPQHF.

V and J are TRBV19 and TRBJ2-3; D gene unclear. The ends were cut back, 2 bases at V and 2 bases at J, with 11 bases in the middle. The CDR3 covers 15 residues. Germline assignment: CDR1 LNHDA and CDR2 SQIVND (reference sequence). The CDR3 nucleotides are TGTGCCAGTAGTATACGGCAGGAGTACACAGATACGCAGTATTTT. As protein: CASSIRQEYTDTQYF.

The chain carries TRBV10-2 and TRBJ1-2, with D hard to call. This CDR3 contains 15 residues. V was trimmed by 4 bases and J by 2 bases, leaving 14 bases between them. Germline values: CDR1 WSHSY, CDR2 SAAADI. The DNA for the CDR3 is TGCGCCAGCAGTGCGGTTAGTGGCACCAACTATGGCTACACCTTC. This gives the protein CASSAVSGTNYGYTF.

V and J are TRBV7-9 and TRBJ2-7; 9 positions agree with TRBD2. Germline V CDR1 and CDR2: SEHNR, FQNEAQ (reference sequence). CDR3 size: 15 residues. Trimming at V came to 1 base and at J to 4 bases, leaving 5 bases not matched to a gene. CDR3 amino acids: CASSLVRLAAYEQYF. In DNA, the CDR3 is TGTGCCAGCAGCTTAGTTCGACTAGCGGCTTACGAGCAGTACTTC.

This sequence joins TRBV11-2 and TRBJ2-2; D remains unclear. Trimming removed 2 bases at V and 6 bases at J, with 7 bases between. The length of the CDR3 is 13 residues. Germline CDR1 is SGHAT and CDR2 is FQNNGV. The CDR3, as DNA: TGTGCCAGCAGCTTAAGTGTAGCCGGGGAGCTGTTTTTT. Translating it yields CASSLSVAGELFF.

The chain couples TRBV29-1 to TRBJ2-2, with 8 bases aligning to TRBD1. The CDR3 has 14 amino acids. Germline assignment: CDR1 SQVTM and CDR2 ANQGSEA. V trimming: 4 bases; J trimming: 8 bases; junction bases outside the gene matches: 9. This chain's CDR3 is CSVAAQGATGELFF. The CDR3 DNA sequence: TGCAGCGTTGCCGCCCAGGGGGCCACTGGGGAGCTGTTTTTT.

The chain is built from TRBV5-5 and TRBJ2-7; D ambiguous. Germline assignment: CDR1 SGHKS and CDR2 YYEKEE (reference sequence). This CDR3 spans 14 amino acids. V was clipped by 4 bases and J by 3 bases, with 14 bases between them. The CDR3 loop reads CASSPVAGDYEQYF. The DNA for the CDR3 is TGTGCCAGCAGCCCAGTGGCCGGAGACTACGAGCAGTACTTC.

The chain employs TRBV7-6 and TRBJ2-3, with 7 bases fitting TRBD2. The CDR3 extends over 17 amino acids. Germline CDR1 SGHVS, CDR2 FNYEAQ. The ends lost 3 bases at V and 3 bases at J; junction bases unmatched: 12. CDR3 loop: CASSFLAGEVGTDTQYF. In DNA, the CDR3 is TGTGCCAGCAGCTTTTTGGCGGGAGAAGTTGGAACAGATACGCAGTATTTT. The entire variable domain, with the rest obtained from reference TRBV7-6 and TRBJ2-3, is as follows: GAGVSQSPRYKVTKRGQDVALRCDPISGHVSLYWYRQALGQGPEFLTYFNYEAQQDKSGLPNDRFSAERPEGSISTLTIQRTEQRDSAMYRCASSFLAGEVGTDTQYFGPGTRLTVL.

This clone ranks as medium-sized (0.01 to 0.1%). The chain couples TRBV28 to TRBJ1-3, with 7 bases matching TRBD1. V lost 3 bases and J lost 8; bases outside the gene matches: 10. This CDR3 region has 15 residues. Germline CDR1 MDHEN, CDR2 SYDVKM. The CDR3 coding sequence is TGTGCCAGCAGTTTCACGACAGGGCACCAGGACACCATATATTTT. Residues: CASSFTTGHQDTIYF.

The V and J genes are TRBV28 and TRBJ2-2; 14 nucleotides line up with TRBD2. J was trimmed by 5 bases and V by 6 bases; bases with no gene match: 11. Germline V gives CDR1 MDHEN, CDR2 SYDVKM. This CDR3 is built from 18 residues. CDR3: CASRAGLAGAIGTGELFF. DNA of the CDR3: TGTGCCAGCAGGGCGGGACTAGCGGGAGCGATCGGGACCGGGGAGCTGTTTTTT.

The CDR3 here is CASSLRPDHSYNEQFF. In DNA, the CDR3 is TGTGCCAGCAGTTTAAGACCCGACCACTCCTACAATGAGCAGTTCTTC. The rearrangement links TRBV27 to TRBJ2-1; no firm D call. The CDR3 covers 16 residues. Deletions cut 2 bases from V and 0 bases from J, with 11 bases between. Germline values: CDR1 MNHEY, CDR2 SMNVEV (reference sequence).

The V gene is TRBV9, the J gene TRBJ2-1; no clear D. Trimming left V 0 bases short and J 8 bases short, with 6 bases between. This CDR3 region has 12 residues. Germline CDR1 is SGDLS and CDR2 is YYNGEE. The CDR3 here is CASSVGSDEQFF. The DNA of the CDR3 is TGTGCCAGCAGCGTAGGGAGCGATGAGCAGTTCTTC.

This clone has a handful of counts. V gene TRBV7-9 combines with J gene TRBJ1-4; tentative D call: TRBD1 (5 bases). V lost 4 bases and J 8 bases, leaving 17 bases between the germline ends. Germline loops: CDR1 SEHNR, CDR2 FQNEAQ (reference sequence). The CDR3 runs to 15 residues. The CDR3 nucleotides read TGTGCCAGCAGCTCCGAGGCGGGGCTGATCGAAAAACTGTTTTTT. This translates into CASSSEAGLIEKLFF.

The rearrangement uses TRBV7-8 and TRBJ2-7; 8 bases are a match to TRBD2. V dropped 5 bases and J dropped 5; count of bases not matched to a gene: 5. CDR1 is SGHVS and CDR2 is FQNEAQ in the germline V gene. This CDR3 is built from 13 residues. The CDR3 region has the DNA TGTGCCAGCAGCCCGACTAGCGACGACGAGCAGTACTTC. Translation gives CASSPTSDDEQYF.

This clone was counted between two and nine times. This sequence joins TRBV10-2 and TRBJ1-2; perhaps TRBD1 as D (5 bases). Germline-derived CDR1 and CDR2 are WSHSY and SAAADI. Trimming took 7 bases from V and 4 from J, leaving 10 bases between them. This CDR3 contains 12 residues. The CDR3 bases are TGCGCCAGCATGCAGGGAATCTATGGCTACACCTTC. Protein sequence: CASMQGIYGYTF.

The CDR3 protein is CASIRTPTGGNTIYF. As DNA, the CDR3 is TGTGCCAGCATTCGGACCCCAACTGGGGGAAACACCATATATTTT. This chain uses TRBV27 with TRBJ1-3; D gene uncertain. This CDR3 comprises 15 residues. CDR1 is MNHEY and CDR2 is SMNVEV in the germline V gene (reference sequence). V lost 7 bases and J 4 bases, leaving 17 bases between the germline ends.

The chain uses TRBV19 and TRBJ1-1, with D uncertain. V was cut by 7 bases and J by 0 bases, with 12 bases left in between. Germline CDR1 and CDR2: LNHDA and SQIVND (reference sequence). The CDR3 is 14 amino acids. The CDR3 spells CASNQATMNTEAFF. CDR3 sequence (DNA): TGTGCCAGTAATCAGGCCACCATGAACACTGAAGCTTTCTTT.

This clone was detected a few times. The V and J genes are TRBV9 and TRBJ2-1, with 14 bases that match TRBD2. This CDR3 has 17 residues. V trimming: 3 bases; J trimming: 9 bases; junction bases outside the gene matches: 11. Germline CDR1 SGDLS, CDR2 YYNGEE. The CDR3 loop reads CASSDLGTSGSLAEQFF. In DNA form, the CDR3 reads TGTGCCAGCAGCGACCTGGGGACTAGCGGGAGTTTGGCTGAGCAGTTCTTC.

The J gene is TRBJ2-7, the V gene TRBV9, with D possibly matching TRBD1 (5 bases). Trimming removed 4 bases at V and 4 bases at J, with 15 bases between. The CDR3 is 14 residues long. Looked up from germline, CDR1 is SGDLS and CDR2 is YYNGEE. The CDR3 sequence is CASSRSARVYEQYF. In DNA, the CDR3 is TGTGCCAGCAGCCGATCGGCCAGGGTGTACGAGCAGTACTTC.

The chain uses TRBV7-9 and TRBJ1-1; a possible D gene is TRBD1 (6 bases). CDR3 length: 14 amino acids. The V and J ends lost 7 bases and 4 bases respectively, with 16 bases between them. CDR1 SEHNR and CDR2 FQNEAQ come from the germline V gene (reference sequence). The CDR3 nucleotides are TGTGCCAGCAACTCTAAGGGGGGAACCACTGAAGCTTTCTTT. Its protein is CASNSKGGTTEAFF. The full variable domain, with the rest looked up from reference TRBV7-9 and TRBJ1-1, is DTGVSQNPRHKITKRGQNVTFRCDPISEHNRLYWYRQTLGQGPEFLTYFQNEAQLEKSRLLSDRFSAERPKGSFSTLEIQRTEQGDSAMYLCASNSKGGTTEAFFGQGTRLTVV.

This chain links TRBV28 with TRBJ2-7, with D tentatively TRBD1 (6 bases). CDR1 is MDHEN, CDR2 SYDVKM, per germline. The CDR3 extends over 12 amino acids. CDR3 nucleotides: TGTGCGACTCGGGGCAGGGGCTACGAGCAGTACTTC. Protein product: CATRGRGYEQYF.

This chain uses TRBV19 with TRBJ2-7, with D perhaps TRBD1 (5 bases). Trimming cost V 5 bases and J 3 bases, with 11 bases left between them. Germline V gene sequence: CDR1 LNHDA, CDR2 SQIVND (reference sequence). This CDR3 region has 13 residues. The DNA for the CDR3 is TGTGCCAGTAGTCAGACAGTTATCTACGAGCAGTACTTC. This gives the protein CASSQTVIYEQYF.

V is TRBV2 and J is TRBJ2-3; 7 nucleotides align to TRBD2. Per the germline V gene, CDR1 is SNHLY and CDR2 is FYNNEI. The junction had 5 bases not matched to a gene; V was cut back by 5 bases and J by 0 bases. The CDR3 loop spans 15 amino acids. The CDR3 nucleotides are TGTGCCAGCAGTCCTTTCGGGGGGAGCACAGATACGCAGTATTTT. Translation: CASSPFGGSTDTQYF.